This T cell receptor (beta chain) was captured in a study of T-cell reconstitution after alpha-beta-depleted transplantation in children. Study outcomes and limitations: One year post-transplant, T-cell counts and diversity were largely derived from T cells produced anew. TCRbeta diversity was high at day 60 in some patients (a result of surviving recipient T cells and thymic progenitors). The origin of alpha-beta T cells about two months after transplant was reportedly several hundred expanded graft clones.

This clonotype was observed many times. Its antigen is unidentified. It was with unique molecular identifiers that the TCRbeta library was prepared. MiXCR, run by TCRdb on the PCR reads, gives a single entry per CDR3 protein. The sample gives 65,000 to 90,000 distinct CDR3 sequences, 9.5% to 13% of which show up once; about 12% is in the top ten. V shed 5 bases and J shed 3 bases, with 8 bases lying between them. This CDR3 is built from 12 residues. The germline V gene has CDR1 SQVTM and CDR2 ANQGSEA. Sequencing was performed on PBMCs, taken before TCRalphabeta/CD19-depleted stem cell transplant. The chain has TRBV29-1 and TRBJ2-1; D uncertain. This TCR was sampled from a boy between 10 and 17 years old with acute myeloid leukemia, due to receive a stem cell transplant. In nucleotides, the CDR3 is TGCAGCGTTACGTGGGGCTACAATGAGCAGTTCTTC. Residues: CSVTWGYNEQFF.